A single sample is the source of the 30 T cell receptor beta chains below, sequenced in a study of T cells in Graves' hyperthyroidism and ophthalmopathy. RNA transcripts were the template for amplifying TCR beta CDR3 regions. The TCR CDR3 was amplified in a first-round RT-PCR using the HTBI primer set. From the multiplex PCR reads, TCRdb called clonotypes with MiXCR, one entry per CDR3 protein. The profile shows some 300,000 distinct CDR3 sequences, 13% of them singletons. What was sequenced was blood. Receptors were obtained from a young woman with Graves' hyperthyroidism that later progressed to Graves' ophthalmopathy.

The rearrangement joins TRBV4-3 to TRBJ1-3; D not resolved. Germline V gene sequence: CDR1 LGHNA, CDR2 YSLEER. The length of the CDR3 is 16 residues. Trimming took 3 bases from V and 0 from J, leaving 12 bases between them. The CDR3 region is CASSQDGLLSGNTIYF. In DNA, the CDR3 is TGCGCCAGCAGCCAGGACGGCCTCCTCTCTGGAAACACCATATATTTT.

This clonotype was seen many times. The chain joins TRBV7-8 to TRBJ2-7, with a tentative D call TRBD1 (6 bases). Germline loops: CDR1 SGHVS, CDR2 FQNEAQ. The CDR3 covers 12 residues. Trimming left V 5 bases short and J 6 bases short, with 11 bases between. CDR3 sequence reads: CASSLGTTEQYF. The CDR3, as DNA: TGTGCCAGCAGCCTTGGGACAACCGAGCAGTACTTC.

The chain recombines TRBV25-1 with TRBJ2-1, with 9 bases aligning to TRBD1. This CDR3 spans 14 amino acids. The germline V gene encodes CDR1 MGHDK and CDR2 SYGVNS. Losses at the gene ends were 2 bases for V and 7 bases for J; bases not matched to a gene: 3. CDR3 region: CASSEPGTGNEQFF. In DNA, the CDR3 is TGTGCCAGCAGTGAACCCGGGACAGGGAATGAGCAGTTCTTC.

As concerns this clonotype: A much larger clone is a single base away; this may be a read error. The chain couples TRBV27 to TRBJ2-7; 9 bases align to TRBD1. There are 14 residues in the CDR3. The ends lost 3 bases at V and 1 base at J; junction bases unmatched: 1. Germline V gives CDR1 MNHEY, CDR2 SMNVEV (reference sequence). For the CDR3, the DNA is TGTGCCAGCAGTTTTGGACAGGGGTCCTACGAGCAGTACTTC. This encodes CASSFGQGSYEQYF.

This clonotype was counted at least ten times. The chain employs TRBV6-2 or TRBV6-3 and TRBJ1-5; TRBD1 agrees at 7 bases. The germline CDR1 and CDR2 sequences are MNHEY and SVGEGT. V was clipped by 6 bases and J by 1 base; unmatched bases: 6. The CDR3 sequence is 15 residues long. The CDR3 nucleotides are TGTGCCAGCAGAAAACAGGGGCCGAGCAATCAGCCCCAGCATTTT. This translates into CASRKQGPSNQPQHF.

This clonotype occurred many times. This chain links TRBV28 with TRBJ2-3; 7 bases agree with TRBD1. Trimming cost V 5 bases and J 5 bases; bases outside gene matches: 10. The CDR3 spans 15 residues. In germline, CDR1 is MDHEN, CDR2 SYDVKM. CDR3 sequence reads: CASSLRSYRGDTQYF. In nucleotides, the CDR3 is TGTGCCAGCAGTCTACGGAGCTACAGGGGAGATACGCAGTATTTT.

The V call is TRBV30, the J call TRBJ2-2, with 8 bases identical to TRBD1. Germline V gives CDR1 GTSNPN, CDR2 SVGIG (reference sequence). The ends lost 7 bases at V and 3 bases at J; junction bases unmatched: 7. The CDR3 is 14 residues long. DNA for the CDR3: TGTGCCTTTAAGACAGGGGACCACACCGGGGAGCTGTTTTTT. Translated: CAFKTGDHTGELFF.

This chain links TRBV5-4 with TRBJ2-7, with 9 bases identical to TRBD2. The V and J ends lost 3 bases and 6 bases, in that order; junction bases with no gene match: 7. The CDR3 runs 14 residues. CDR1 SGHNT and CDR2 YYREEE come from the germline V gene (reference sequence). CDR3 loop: CASSSKIAGVEQYF. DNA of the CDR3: TGTGCCAGCAGCTCCAAAATAGCGGGAGTCGAGCAGTACTTC.

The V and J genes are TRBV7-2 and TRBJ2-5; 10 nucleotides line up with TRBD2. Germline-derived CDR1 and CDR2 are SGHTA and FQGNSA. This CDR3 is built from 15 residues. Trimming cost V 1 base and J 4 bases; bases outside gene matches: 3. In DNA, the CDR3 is TGTGCCAGCAGCTTAGGGAGCGGGGGGGCAGAGACCCAGTACTTC. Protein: CASSLGSGGAETQYF.

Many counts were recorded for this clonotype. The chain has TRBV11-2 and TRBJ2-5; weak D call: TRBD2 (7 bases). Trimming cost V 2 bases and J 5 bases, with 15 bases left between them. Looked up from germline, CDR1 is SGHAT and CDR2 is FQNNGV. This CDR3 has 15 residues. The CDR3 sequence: CASSLQGTTGETQYF. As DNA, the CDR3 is TGTGCCAGCAGCTTACAGGGGACTACGGGGGAGACCCAGTACTTC.

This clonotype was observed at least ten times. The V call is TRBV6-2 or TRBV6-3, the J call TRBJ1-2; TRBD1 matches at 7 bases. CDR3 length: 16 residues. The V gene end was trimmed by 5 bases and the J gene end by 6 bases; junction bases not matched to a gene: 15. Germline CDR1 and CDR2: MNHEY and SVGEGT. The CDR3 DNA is TGTGCCAGCAGTACCGCCTTCGAAGGGACAGTCGATGGCTACACCTTC. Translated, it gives CASSTAFEGTVDGYTF.

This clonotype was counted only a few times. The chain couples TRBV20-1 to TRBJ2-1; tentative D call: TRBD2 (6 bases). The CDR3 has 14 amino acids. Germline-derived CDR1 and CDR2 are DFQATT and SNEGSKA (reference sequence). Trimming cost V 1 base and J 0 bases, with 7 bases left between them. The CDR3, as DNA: TGCAGTGCTAGAGCCGGGAGCTCCTACAATGAGCAGTTCTTC. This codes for CSARAGSSYNEQFF.

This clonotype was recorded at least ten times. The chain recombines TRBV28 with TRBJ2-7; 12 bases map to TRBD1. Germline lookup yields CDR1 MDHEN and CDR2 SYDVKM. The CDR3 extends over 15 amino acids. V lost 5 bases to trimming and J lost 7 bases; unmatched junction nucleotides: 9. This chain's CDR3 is CASSPIRDRGLEQYF. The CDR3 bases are TGTGCCAGCAGTCCGATCCGGGACAGGGGGCTGGAGCAGTACTTC. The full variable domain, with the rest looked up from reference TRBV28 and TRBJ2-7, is DVKVTQSSRYLVKRTGEKVFLECVQDMDHENMFWYRQDPGLGLRLIYFSYDVKMKEKGDIPEGYSVSREKKERFSLILESASTNQTSMYLCASSPIRDRGLEQYFGPGTRLTVT.

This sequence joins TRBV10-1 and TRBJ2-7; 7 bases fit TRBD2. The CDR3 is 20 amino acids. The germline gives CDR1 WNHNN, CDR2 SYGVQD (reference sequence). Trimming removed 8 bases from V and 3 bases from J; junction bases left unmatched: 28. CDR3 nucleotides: TGCGCCAGCGGGGAATCCGTGGGGGAGGGCCTATCTTTATCGATCTACGAGCAGTACTTC. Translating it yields CASGESVGEGLSLSIYEQYF.

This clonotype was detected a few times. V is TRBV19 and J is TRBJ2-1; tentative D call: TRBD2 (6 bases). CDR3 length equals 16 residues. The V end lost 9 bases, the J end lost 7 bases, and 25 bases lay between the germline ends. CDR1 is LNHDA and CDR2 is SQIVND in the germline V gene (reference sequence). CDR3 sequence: CASQQEAGPARNEQFF. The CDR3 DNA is TGTGCCAGCCAACAGGAGGCGGGACCCGCGAGGAATGAGCAGTTCTTC.

Here the CDR3 DNA reads TGCAGCGTGGATATCCGGGGGGGTGAAAAACTGTTTTTT. Protein product: CSVDIRGGEKLFF. The chain joins TRBV29-1 to TRBJ1-4; D possibly corresponds to TRBD1 (5 bases). V lost 6 bases to trimming and J lost 7 bases, with 15 bases between them. Germline CDR1 and CDR2: SQVTM and ANQGSEA. CDR3 size: 13 residues.

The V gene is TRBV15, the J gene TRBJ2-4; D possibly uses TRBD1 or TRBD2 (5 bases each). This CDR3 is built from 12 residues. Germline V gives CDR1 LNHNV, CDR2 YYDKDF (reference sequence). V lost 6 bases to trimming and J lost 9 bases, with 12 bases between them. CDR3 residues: CATRGDQGIQYF. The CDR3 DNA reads TGTGCCACCAGGGGGGACCAAGGCATTCAGTACTTC.

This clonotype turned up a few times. The DNA of the CDR3 is TGCGCCAGCAGCCAAGTTTCTAGCGGGCTGTACAATGAGCAGTTCTTC. Its translation is CASSQVSSGLYNEQFF. V gene TRBV4-3 combines with J gene TRBJ2-1; 8 nucleotides align to TRBD2. Losses at the gene ends were 1 base for V and 4 bases for J; bases not matched to a gene: 6. This CDR3 spans 16 amino acids. CDR1 is LGHNA, CDR2 YSLEER, per germline.

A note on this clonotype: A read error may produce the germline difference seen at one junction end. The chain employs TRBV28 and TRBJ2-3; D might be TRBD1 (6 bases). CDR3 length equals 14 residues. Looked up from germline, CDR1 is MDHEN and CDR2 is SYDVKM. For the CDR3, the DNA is TGTGCCAGCAGGCTAGGGGGAGTCACAGATACGGAGTATTTT. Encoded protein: CASRLGGVTDTEYF.

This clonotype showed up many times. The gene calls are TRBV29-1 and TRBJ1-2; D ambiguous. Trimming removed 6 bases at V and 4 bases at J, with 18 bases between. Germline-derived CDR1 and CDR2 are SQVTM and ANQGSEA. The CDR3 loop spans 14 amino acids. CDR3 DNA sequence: TGCAGCGTCTTAACTGGTCCCTTCCCCTATGGCTACACCTTC. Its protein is CSVLTGPFPYGYTF.

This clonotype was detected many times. CDR3 sequence reads: CSARDMLAGASYEQYF. Written as DNA, the CDR3 is TGCAGTGCTAGAGATATGCTAGCGGGGGCCTCCTACGAGCAGTACTTC. V gene TRBV20-1 combines with J gene TRBJ2-7, with 10 bases identical to TRBD2. CDR1 is DFQATT and CDR2 is SNEGSKA in the germline V gene (reference sequence). The V segment lost 0 bases and the J segment 0 bases; nucleotides outside the gene matches: 5. This CDR3 has 16 residues.

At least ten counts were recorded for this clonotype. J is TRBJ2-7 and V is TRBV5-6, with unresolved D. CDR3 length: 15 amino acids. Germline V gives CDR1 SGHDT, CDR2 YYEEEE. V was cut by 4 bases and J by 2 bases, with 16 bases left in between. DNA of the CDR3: TGTGCCAGCAGCCAATCCTCCGCAGTTCCCTACGAGCAGTACTTC. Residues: CASSQSSAVPYEQYF. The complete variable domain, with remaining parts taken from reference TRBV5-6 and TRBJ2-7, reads DAGVTQSPTHLIKTRGQQVTLRCSPKSGHDTVSWYQQALGQGPQFIFQYYEEEERQRGNFPDRFSGHQFPNYSSELNVNALLLGDSALYLCASSQSSAVPYEQYFGPGTRLTVT.

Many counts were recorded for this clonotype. CDR3 region: CASSLRGREQFF. The DNA of the CDR3 is TGTGCCAGCAGTTTGCGGGGGCGGGAGCAGTTCTTC. The chain couples TRBV28 to TRBJ2-1, with D possibly matching TRBD2 (7 bases). The CDR3 is 12 amino acids. Germline V gives CDR1 MDHEN, CDR2 SYDVKM. V was cut by 3 bases and J by 10 bases, with 10 bases left in between.

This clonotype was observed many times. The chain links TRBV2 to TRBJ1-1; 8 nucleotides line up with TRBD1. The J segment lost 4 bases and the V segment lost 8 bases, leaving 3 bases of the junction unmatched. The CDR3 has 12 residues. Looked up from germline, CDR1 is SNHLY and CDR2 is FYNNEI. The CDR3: CASGQGITEAFF. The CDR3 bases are TGTGCCAGCGGACAGGGAATCACTGAAGCTTTCTTT.

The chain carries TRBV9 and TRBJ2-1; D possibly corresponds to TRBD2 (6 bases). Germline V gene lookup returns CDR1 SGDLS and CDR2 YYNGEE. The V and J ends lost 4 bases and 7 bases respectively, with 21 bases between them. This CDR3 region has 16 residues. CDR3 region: CASSPPGGVERNEQFF. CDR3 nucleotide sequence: TGTGCCAGCAGCCCCCCTGGAGGGGTCGAACGGAATGAGCAGTTCTTC. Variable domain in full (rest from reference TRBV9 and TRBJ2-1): DSGVTQTPKHLITATGQRVTLRCSPRSGDLSVYWYQQSLDQGLQFLIQYYNGEERAKGNILERFSAQQFPDLHSELNLSSLELGDSALYFCASSPPGGVERNEQFFGPGTRLTVL.

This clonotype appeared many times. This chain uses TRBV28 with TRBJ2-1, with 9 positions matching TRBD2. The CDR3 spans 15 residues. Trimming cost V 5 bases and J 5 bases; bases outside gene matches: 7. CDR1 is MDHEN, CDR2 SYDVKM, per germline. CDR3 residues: CASSRGGRANNEQFF. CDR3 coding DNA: TGTGCCAGCAGTAGGGGCGGGAGGGCCAACAATGAGCAGTTCTTC.

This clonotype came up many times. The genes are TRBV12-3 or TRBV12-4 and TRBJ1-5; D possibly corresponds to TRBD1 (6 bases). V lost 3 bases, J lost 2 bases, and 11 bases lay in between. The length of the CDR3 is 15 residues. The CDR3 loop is CASSFTGARNQPQHF. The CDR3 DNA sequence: TGTGCCAGCAGTTTCACGGGGGCCCGCAATCAGCCCCAGCATTTT.

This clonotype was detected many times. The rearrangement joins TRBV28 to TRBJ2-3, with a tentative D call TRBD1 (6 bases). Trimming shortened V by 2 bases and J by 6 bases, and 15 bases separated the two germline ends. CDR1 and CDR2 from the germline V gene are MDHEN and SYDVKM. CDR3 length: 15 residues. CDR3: CASSLRQAGRDTQYF. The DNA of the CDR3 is TGTGCCAGCAGTTTAAGACAGGCTGGCAGGGATACGCAGTATTTT.

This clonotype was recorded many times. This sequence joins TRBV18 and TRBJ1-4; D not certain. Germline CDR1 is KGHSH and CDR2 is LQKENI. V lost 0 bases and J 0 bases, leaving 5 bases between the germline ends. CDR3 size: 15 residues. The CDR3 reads CASSPPGSTNEKLFF. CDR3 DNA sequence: TGTGCCAGCTCACCACCAGGTTCAACTAATGAAAAACTGTTTTTT.

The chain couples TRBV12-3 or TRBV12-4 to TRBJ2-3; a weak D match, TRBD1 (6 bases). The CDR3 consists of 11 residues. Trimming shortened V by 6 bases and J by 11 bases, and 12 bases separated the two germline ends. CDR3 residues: CASSPDRMQYF. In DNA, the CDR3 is TGTGCCAGCAGCCCCGACAGGATGCAGTATTTT.